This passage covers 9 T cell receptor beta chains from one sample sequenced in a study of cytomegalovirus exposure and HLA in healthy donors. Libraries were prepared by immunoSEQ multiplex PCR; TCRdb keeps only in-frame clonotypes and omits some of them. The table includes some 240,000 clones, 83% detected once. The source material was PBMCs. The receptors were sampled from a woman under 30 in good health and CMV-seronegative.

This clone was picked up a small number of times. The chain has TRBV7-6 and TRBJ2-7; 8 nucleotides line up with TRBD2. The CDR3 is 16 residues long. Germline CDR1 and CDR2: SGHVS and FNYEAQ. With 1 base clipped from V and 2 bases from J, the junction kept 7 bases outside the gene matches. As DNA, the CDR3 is TGTGCCAGCAGCTTAGGGGGTTCGGGAGGGGCCTACGAGCAGTACTTC. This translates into CASSLGGSGGAYEQYF.

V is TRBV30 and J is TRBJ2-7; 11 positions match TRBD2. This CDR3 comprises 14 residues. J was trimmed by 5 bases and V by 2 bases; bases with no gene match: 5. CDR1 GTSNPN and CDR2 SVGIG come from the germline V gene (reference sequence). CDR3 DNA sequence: TGTGCCTGGAGTCCTACTAGCGGGAGCGACGAGCAGTACTTC. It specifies CAWSPTSGSDEQYF. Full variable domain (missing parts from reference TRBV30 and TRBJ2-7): SQTIHQWPATLVQPVGSPLSLECTVEGTSNPNLYWYRQAAGRGLQLLFYSVGIGQISSEVPQNLSASRPQDRQFILSSKKLLLSDSGFYLCAWSPTSGSDEQYFGPGTRLTVT.

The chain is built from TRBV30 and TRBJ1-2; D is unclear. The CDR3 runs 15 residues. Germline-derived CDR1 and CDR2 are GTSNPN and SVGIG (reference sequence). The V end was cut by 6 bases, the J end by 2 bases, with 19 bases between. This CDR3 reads CACAPIAGSNYGYTF. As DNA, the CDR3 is TGTGCCTGCGCCCCAATCGCCGGCAGCAACTATGGCTACACCTTC.

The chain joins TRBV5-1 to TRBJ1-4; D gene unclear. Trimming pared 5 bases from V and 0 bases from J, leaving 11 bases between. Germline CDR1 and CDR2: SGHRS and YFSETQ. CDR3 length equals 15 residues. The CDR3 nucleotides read TGCGCCAGCAGTATCTCCGGGACAACTAATGAAAAACTGTTTTTT. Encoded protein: CASSISGTTNEKLFF.

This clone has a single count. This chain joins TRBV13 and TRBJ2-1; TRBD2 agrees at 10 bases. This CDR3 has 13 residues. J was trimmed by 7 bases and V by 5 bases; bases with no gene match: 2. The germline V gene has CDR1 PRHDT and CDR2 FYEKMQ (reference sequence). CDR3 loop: CASSRGLANEQFF. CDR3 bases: TGTGCCAGCAGCCGGGGACTAGCGAATGAGCAGTTCTTC.

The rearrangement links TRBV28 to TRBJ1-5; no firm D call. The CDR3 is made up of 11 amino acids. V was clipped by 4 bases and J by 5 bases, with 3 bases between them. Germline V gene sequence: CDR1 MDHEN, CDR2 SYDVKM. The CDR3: CASSSHQPQHF. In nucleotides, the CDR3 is TGTGCCAGCAGTTCCCATCAGCCCCAGCATTTT.

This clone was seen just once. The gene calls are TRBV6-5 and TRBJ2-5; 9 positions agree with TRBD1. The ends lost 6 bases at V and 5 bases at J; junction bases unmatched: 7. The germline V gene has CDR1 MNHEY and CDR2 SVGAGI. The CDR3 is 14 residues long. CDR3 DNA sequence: TGTGCCAGCAGGCAACAGGGGGCCCGGGAGACCCAGTACTTC. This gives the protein CASRQQGARETQYF.

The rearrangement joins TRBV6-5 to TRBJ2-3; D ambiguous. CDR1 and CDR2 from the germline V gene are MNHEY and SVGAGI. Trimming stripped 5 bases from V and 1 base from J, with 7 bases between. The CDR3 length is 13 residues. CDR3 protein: CASSRLGTDTQYF. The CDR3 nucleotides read TGTGCCAGCAGTCGCTTAGGCACAGATACGCAGTATTTT.

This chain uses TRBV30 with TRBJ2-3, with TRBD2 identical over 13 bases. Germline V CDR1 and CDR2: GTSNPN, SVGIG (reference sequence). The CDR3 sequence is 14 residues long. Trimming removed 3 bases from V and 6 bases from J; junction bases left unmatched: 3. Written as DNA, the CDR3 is TGTGCCTGGAGCACTAGCGGGGGGGCCGATACGCAGTATTTT. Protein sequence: CAWSTSGGADTQYF.